This T cell receptor beta chain was identified in a study of blood T cell repertoires in COVID-19. The germline gives CDR1 SGDLS, CDR2 YYNGEE. The CDR3 runs to 16 residues. With 0 bases clipped from V and 8 bases from J, the junction kept 11 bases outside the gene matches. Produced via immunoSEQ multiplex PCR; TCRdb's table is partial and in-frame only. The sample carries 230,000 or so clones, 65% to 90% recorded once. Sequenced input: peripheral blood. The V call is TRBV9, the J call TRBJ2-1; the match to TRBD2 covers 7 bases. This clonotype was sampled from a woman aged 40 to 50 who had recovered from COVID-19. The CDR3 loop reads CASSVATGGWGDEQFF. Here the CDR3 DNA reads TGTGCCAGCAGCGTAGCTACCGGGGGGTGGGGCGATGAGCAGTTCTTC.